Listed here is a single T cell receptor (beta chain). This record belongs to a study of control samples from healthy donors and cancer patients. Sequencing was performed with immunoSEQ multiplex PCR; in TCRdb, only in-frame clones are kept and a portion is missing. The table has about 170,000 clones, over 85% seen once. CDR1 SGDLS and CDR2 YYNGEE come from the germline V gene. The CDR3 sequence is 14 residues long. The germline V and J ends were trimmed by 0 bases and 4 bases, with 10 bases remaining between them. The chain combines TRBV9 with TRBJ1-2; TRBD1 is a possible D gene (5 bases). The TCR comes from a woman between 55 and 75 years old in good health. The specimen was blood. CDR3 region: CASSVVTGSYGYTF. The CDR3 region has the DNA TGTGCCAGCAGCGTAGTAACAGGCTCCTATGGCTACACCTTC.